A single sample gave rise to the 5 T cell receptor beta chains below, sequenced in a study of shared clonotypes between healthy human individuals. TCRdb's copy holds only in-frame clones and misses some; the assay was immunoSEQ multiplex PCR. The sample contains roughly 700,000 clones, about 90% of which appear only once. The sequenced sample consisted of memory CD8+ T cells from PBMCs. Subset here: CD45RO+ cells pooled with CCR7-negative TemRA cells. The receptors shown here come from a man between 18 and 35 years old in good health. Some clones in this sample may be carry-over from other donors' samples.

The rearrangement joins TRBV5-5 to TRBJ1-2; the D is unclear. With 1 base removed from V and 3 bases from J, the gap between germline ends came to 13 bases. Germline V lookup: CDR1 SGHKS, CDR2 YYEKEE (reference sequence). This CDR3 comprises 15 residues. The CDR3 region is CASSLLSGIDYGYTF. The CDR3 DNA is TGTGCCAGCAGCTTGTTGTCGGGGATTGACTATGGCTACACCTTC.

The V call is TRBV6-1, the J call TRBJ2-5, with D unresolved. This CDR3 contains 13 residues. Germline values: CDR1 MNHNS, CDR2 SASEGT. Trimming took off 3 bases at V and 4 bases at J, with 9 bases between the two ends. The CDR3 region is CASSDPPPETQYF. DNA of the CDR3: TGTGCCAGCAGTGACCCCCCTCCAGAGACCCAGTACTTC.

This chain joins TRBV10-1 and TRBJ1-1; tentatively, D is TRBD1 (5 bases). This CDR3 has 12 amino acids. CDR1 and CDR2 from the germline V gene are WNHNN and SYGVQD (reference sequence). V dropped 3 bases and J dropped 4 bases, with 6 bases sitting between them. CDR3 in amino acids: CASSDGTTEAFF. DNA of the CDR3: TGCGCCAGCAGTGATGGGACCACTGAAGCTTTCTTT.

CDR3 bases: TGTGCCAGTAGTATTTACGGGGGCCCGAATGAAAAACTGTTTTTT. As protein: CASSIYGGPNEKLFF. J is TRBJ1-4 and V is TRBV19, with a weak D call TRBD1 (6 bases). This CDR3 spans 15 amino acids. The V end was cut by 3 bases, the J end by 5 bases, with 13 bases between. The germline CDR1 and CDR2 sequences are LNHDA and SQIVND (reference sequence).

This clone was seen a few times. The chain recombines TRBV27 with TRBJ2-7; D is perhaps TRBD2 (6 bases). Trimming shortened V by 0 bases and J by 5 bases, and 11 bases separated the two germline ends. The CDR3 totals 14 residues. Germline values: CDR1 MNHEY, CDR2 SMNVEV (reference sequence). As DNA, the CDR3 is TGTGCCAGCAGTTTATCCGTCGCGGGGAACGAGCAGTACTTC. This translates into CASSLSVAGNEQYF.